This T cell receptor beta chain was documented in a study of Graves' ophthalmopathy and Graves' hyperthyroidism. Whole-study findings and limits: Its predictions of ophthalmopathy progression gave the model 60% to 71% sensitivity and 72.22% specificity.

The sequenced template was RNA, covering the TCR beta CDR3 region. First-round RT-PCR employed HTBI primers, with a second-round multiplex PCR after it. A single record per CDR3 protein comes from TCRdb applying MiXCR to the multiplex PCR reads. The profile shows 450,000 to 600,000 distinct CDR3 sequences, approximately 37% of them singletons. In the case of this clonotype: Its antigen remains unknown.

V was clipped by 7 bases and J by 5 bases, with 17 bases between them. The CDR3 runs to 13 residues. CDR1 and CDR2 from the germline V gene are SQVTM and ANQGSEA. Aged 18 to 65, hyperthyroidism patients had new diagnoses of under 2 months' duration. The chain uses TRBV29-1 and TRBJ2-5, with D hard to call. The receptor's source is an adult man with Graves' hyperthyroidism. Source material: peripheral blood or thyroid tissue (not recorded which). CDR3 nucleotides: TGCAGCGCCTCCGGGCCCCTGGTGGAGACCCAGTACTTC. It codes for CSASGPLVETQYF. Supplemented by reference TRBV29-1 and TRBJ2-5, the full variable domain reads SAVISQKPSRDICQRGTSLTIQCQVDSQVTMMFWYRQQPGQSLTLIATANQGSEATYESGFVIDKFPISRPNLTFSTLTVSNMSPEDSSIYLCSASGPLVETQYFGPGTRLLVL.